The clone carrying this TCR beta chain was picked up a small number of times. This sample is part of a study of T cells after yellow fever vaccination. Germline CDR1 SGHTA, CDR2 FQGTGA. Trimming shortened V by 0 bases and J by 1 base, and 9 bases separated the two germline ends. The CDR3 covers 16 residues. Template switching by 5'RACE produced TCR cDNA, adding a universal primer site and UMIs. TCRdb called the 5' RACE reads again in MiXCR, with one record for every CDR3 protein. Of hundreds of thousands of distinct CDR3 sequences in the sample, around 12% are singletons; the top ten hold roughly 3.1%.

This chain uses TRBV7-3 with TRBJ2-2; the D gene could be TRBD1 or TRBD2 (5 bases each). The input for sequencing was CD4+ T cells sorted from PBMCs, taken 15 days after the yellow fever booster vaccination. The sequence was collected from a man aged 18 to 30 who received the YFV17D yellow fever vaccine. CDR3 amino acids: CASSLTRGGNTGELFF. The CDR3 nucleotides are TGTGCCAGCAGCTTAACGAGGGGCGGGAACACCGGGGAGCTGTTTTTT.